Below, one T cell receptor (beta chain) is given with its context. The antigen remains unidentified. Possible read error: a much larger clone is one base away. TCRdb re-derived calls from the reads in MiXCR, one entry per CDR3 protein. Of approximately 20,000 distinct CDR3 sequences detected, around 23% appear once; the ten largest clones hold approximately 0.77%. Per germline, CDR1 MDHEN and CDR2 SYDVKM. This CDR3 is built from 15 residues. These data originate in a study of lung T cells in sarcoidosis with Löfgren's syndrome. Study information: Analyses focused on Löfgren's syndrome patients. Regarding the study as a whole: Multiple Löfgren's syndrome patients reportedly shared TRAV12-1 and TRBV2 CDR3 motifs, suggesting public CD4+ TCRs. Löfgren's syndrome patients reportedly showed greatest TRAV12-1 and TRBV2 expansion versus controls. In alpha-beta pairs, TRAV12-1 favored TRBV2, and their CDR3s were homologous.

The sample comprised CD4+ T cells from bronchoalveolar lavage. This receptor was identified in a human donor with sarcoidosis (Löfgren's syndrome or another form), or a control subject (not recorded which). V usage is TRBV28 and J usage is TRBJ2-7; tentatively, D is TRBD2 (5 bases). The CDR3 loop reads CASNLYSVSSYEQYF. CDR3 in DNA: TGTGCCAGCAATTTATATAGCGTGAGCTCCTACGAGCAGTACTTC.